The T cell receptor (beta chain) under discussion was sequenced for a study of cytomegalovirus exposure and HLA in healthy donors. Here immunoSEQ multiplex PCR was the method, and the copy in TCRdb shows in-frame clones only, minus some. The sample contains 200,000 to 250,000 clones, over 80% of which appear only once. Looked up from germline, CDR1 is SQVTM and CDR2 is ANQGSEA. V lost 2 bases and J lost 10, with 17 bases in between. CDR3 length: 14 residues. The J gene is TRBJ1-4, the V gene TRBV29-1; TRBD1 might be the D (5 bases). The sequence was collected from a woman in her 30s in good health and CMV-seropositive. The sequencing input was PBMCs. The CDR3 region has the DNA TGCAGCGTTGAACCACGGGGCCAACCCGGAAAACTGTTTTTT. Amino acid sequence: CSVEPRGQPGKLFF.